The T cell receptor (beta chain) described here comes from a study of shared clonotypes between healthy human individuals. Assay used: immunoSEQ multiplex PCR; TCRdb lists only in-frame clones, some missing. The sample records over 750,000 clones, approximately 96% being singletons. Naive-designated CD8 cells lacked CD45RO, were positively enriched for CCR7, and omitted terminally differentiated effector memory CD45RA+ cells. The sample taken for sequencing was naive CD8+ T cells sorted from blood. The sequence was collected from a man aged 25-40 years in good health.

CDR3 protein: CATSSGWTTGPENEKLFF. The CDR3 bases are TGTGCCACCAGCAGCGGGTGGACGACTGGCCCGGAGAATGAAAAACTGTTTTTT. J is TRBJ1-4 and V is TRBV15; D is unresolved. CDR1 and CDR2 from the germline V gene are LNHNV and YYDKDF (reference sequence). V lost 3 bases, J lost 5 bases, and 22 bases lay in between. The length of the CDR3 is 18 residues.